This T cell receptor (beta chain) derives from a study of beta chain features in type 1 diabetes. Study information: Investigators examined some 100 million sorted cells across all samples.

CD4+ naive, central memory, regulatory and stem cell-like memory cells were sorted via CD45RO/CCR7/CD25/CD127/CD95/CD27. Sequenced material consisted of expressed TCRB transcripts (all of the isolated RNA was reverse transcribed). TCRdb's table, derived via immunoSEQ multiplex PCR, lists solely in-frame clones and lacks some. The profile shows approximately 300,000 clones, more than 9.5% of them singletons. General observations from the study: Patients with type 1 diabetes carried fewer insertions and had more deletions at their VDJ junctions. In all four CD4+ subsets, TCRB CDR3 length was significantly, moderately reduced in type 1 diabetes.

Concerning this clone: Its antigen is unknown.

Germline V CDR1 and CDR2: LNHDA, SQIVND (reference sequence). Trimming removed 7 bases at V and 1 base at J, with 14 bases between. This CDR3 has 15 amino acids. The chain carries TRBV19 and TRBJ2-4; tentative D call: TRBD1 (6 bases). Sequencing was done on a sample of naive CD4+ T cells from blood. The source of this sequence is a woman in her twenties or thirties in good health. The CDR3 DNA reads as TGTGCCAGTACCCAACAGGGAGCGGCCAAAAACATTCAGTACTTC. Its protein product is CASTQQGAAKNIQYF.